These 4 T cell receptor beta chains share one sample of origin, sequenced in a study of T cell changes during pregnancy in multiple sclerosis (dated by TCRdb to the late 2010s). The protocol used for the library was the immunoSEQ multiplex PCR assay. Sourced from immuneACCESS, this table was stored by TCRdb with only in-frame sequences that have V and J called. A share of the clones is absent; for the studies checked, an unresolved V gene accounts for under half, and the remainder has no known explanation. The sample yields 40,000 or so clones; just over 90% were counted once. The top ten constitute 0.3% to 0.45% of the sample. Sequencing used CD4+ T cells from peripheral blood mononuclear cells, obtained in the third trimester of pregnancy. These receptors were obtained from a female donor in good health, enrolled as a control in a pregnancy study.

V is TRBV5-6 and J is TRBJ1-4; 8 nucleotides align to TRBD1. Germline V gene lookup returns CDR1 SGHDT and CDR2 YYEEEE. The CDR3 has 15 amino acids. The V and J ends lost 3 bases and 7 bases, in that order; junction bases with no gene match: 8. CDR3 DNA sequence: TGTGCCAGCAGCTCCCCGACAGGGGTAGGTGAAAAACTGTTTTTT. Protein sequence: CASSSPTGVGEKLFF.

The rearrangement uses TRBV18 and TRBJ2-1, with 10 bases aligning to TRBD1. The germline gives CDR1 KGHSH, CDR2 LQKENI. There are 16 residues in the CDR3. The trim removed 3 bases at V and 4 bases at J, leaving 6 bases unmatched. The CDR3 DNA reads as TGTGCCAGCTCACCCCTCGGGACAGGGGCGTACAATGAGCAGTTCTTC. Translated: CASSPLGTGAYNEQFF.

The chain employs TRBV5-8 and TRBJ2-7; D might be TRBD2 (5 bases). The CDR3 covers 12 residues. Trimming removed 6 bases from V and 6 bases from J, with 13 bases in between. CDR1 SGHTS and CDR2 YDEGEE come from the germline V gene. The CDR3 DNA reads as TGTGCCAGCATGCGGGTGGGTGGCGAGCAGTACTTC. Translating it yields CASMRVGGEQYF.

The CDR3: CASSLGRENTEAFF. The CDR3 DNA reads TGTGCCAGCAGCTTAGGACGGGAGAACACTGAAGCTTTCTTT. The chain recombines TRBV7-2 with TRBJ1-1; D is uncertain. The germline gives CDR1 SGHTA, CDR2 FQGNSA. Trimming took 1 base from V and 1 from J, leaving 7 bases between them. The CDR3 consists of 14 residues.